The T cell receptor (beta chain) under discussion was sequenced for a study of identical twins. A universal primer site was created by template switching, with the cDNA bearing unique molecular identifiers. MiXCR, run by TCRdb on the 5' RACE reads, gives a single entry per CDR3 protein. The table records 1.5 million to 2 million distinct CDR3 sequences, about 32% of them present only once. All donors were healthy, and all were Caucasian. A note on this clonotype: The antigen is not known.

Study-level points and caveats: Possibly, invariant MAIT and iNKT cells partly confounded zero-insertion analyses. The study found that models underestimated out-of-frame TCR alpha sharing in monozygotic twins.

The CDR3 covers 14 residues. V was pared by 5 bases and J by 2 bases, with 15 bases between. Germline V lookup: CDR1 DFQATT, CDR2 SNEGSKA (reference sequence). This TCR derives from a newborn girl in good health. The chain employs TRBV20-1 and TRBJ1-2; tentative D call: TRBD1 (6 bases). What was sequenced was cord blood. The CDR3 spells CSAPTGKGNYGYTF. As DNA, the CDR3 is TGCAGTGCTCCTACAGGGAAAGGAAACTATGGCTACACCTTC.